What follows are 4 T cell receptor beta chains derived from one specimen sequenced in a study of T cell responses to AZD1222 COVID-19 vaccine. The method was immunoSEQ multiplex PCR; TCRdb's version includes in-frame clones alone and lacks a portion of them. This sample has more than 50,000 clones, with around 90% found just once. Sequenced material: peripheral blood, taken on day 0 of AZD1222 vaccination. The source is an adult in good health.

The CDR3 DNA follows: TGTGCCAGCAGCGTAGAGGGGGTAACAGATACGCAGTATTTT. It yields the protein CASSVEGVTDTQYF. This chain connects TRBV9 to TRBJ2-3, with D possibly being TRBD1 (6 bases). The V and J ends lost 0 bases and 3 bases respectively, with 8 bases between them. The CDR3 extends over 14 amino acids. Germline CDR1 and CDR2: SGDLS and YYNGEE. The full variable domain, its missing parts supplied by reference TRBV9 and TRBJ2-3, is DSGVTQTPKHLITATGQRVTLRCSPRSGDLSVYWYQQSLDQGLQFLIQYYNGEERAKGNILERFSAQQFPDLHSELNLSSLELGDSALYFCASSVEGVTDTQYFGPGTRLTVL.

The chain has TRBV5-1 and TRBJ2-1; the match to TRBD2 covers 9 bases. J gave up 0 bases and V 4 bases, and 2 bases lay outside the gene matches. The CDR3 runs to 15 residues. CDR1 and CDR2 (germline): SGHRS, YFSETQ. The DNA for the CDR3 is TGCGCCAGCAGCCCGACTAGCGGCTCCTACAATGAGCAGTTCTTC. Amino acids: CASSPTSGSYNEQFF.

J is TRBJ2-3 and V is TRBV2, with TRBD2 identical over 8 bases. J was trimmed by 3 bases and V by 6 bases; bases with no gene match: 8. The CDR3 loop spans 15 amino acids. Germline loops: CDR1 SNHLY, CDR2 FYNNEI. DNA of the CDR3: TGTGCCAGCAGCCCAAGAGGACTAGCTACAGATACGCAGTATTTT. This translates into CASSPRGLATDTQYF.

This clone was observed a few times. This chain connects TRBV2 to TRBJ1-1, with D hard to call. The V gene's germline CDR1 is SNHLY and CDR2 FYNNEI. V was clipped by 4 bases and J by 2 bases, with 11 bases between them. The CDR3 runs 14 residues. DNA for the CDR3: TGTGCCAGCAGTGGACAAAAAAGTAACACTGAAGCTTTCTTT. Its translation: CASSGQKSNTEAFF.